The 17 T cell receptor beta chains reported below all come from one sample, sequenced in a study of T cell repertoires in cytomegalovirus infection. TCRdb reprocessed the reads via MiXCR and lists one record per CDR3 protein. Among under 800,000 distinct CDR3 sequences, approximately 25% were seen once, and the ten largest hold less than 10%. Source material: CD8+ T cells from PBMCs. All receptors come from a human donor in good health (CMV status not recorded). Some clones in this sample may be carry-over from other donors' samples.

The chain has TRBV4-1 and TRBJ2-2; possibly TRBD2 for D (6 bases). This CDR3 comprises 14 residues. Germline lookup yields CDR1 MGHRA and CDR2 YSYEKL. Trimming cost V 4 bases and J 7 bases, with 13 bases left between them. The CDR3 nucleotides are TGCGCCAGCAGCCCAGGGCCGGGGGTCGGGGAGCTGTTTTTT. It encodes CASSPGPGVGELFF.

The J gene is TRBJ2-7, the V gene TRBV5-1; D is tentatively TRBD1 or TRBD2 (5 bases each). This CDR3 contains 14 residues. Germline assignment: CDR1 SGHRS and CDR2 YFSETQ. V was clipped by 4 bases and J by 2 bases, with 13 bases between them. The CDR3: CASSPGDGPYEQYF. The CDR3 DNA reads as TGCGCCAGCAGCCCCGGGGACGGTCCCTACGAGCAGTACTTC.

A word on this clonotype: A read error may produce the germline difference seen at one junction end. The chain recombines TRBV7-2 with TRBJ2-7; D is unclear. This CDR3 has 12 residues. Looked up from germline, CDR1 is SGHTA and CDR2 is FQGNSA. This CDR3 reads CASSFESYGQYF. The CDR3 DNA reads TGTGCCAGCAGCTTTGAAAGCTACGGGCAGTACTTC.

Many counts were recorded for this clonotype. The chain is built from TRBV7-8 and TRBJ2-1; D perhaps matches TRBD2 (6 bases). The CDR3 extends over 12 amino acids. The germline V gene encodes CDR1 SGHVS and CDR2 FQNEAQ. V lost 1 base to trimming and J lost 14 bases, with 12 bases between them. As DNA, the CDR3 is TGTGCCAGCAGCTTAGGCGCGGGGACGGAGTTCTTC. Protein sequence: CASSLGAGTEFF.

V is TRBV28 and J is TRBJ2-1; TRBD2 is a possible D gene (6 bases). The germline gives CDR1 MDHEN, CDR2 SYDVKM. This CDR3 is 16 amino acids long. Trimming took off 6 bases at V and 9 bases at J, with 24 bases between the two ends. CDR3 coding DNA: TGTGCCAGCAGCTCGACTAGTTTCCCGCCACGGGGTGAGCAGTTCTTC. Its protein product is CASSSTSFPPRGEQFF.

The V gene is TRBV7-9, the J gene TRBJ2-6; TRBD1 matches 9 bases. The CDR3 spans 18 residues. Germline V gives CDR1 SEHNR, CDR2 FQNEAQ (reference sequence). J lost 2 bases, V lost 8 bases, and 13 bases had no gene match. CDR3 coding DNA: TGTGCCAGCGCCGATCCGGGACAGGGAGTCGCTGGGGCCAACGTCCTGACTTTC. Translated, it gives CASADPGQGVAGANVLTF.

This clonotype was counted ten times or more. The rearrangement uses TRBV14 and TRBJ2-1, with 12 nucleotides matching TRBD2. J lost 8 bases, V lost 4 bases, and 9 bases had no gene match. The germline CDR1 and CDR2 sequences are SGHDN and FVKESK. The CDR3 extends over 16 amino acids. The CDR3 region has the DNA TGTGCCAGCAGCCCGATCCTAGCGGGGGGGCCCGATGAGCAGTTCTTC. It specifies CASSPILAGGPDEQFF.

A word on this clonotype: A much larger clone differs from this one at a single base, so this may be a read error. The rearrangement links TRBV7-4 to TRBJ1-2; 8 nucleotides line up with TRBD1. The CDR3 is 14 residues long. Per germline, CDR1 SGHVT and CDR2 SQSDAQ. The DNA of the CDR3 is TGTACCAGCGGCGGACAGGGACAGGATTATGGCTACACCTTC. Translating it yields CTSGGQGQDYGYTF.

In this sample, this clonotype turned up a few times. V gene TRBV7-2 combines with J gene TRBJ2-1; D is possibly TRBD1 (5 bases). From germline, CDR1 is SGHTA and CDR2 FQGNSA. Trimming took off 5 bases at V and 7 bases at J, with 18 bases between the two ends. This CDR3 comprises 15 residues. The CDR3 loop is CASSPGGPPGNEQFF. CDR3 coding DNA: TGTGCCAGCAGCCCCGGCGGACCCCCAGGGAATGAGCAGTTCTTC.

This clonotype was seen at least ten times. The junction shows a germline mismatch at one end, possibly a read error. The chain combines TRBV7-2 with TRBJ1-4; the match to TRBD1 covers 11 bases. The CDR3 has 22 amino acids. Germline V lookup: CDR1 SGHTA, CDR2 FQGNSA. The CDR3 DNA follows: TGTGCCAGCAGCTTGCCACCCCGCCTTCCGGGACAGGGGGTTGGCATGTATGAAAAACTGTTTTTC. Protein: CASSLPPRLPGQGVGMYEKLFF.

Concerning this clonotype itself: One end of the junction is discordant with germline, which a read error may explain. This chain connects TRBV6-1 to TRBJ2-1, with D unclear. The CDR3 extends over 10 amino acids. Germline-derived CDR1 and CDR2 are MNHNS and SASEGT. In DNA, the CDR3 is TGTGCCGGCAGAACCAATGAGCAGTTCTTC. The encoded protein is CAGRTNEQFF.

In this sample, this clonotype turned up many times. CDR3 in amino acids: CASSSTGTSWHEAFF. In DNA, the CDR3 is TGTGCCAGCAGCTCGACAGGAACTAGTTGGCATGAAGCTTTCTTT. The gene calls are TRBV11-1 and TRBJ1-1; D might be TRBD1 (6 bases). Germline V lookup: CDR1 SGHAT, CDR2 FQDESV (reference sequence). V lost 4 bases to trimming and J lost 7 bases, with 19 bases between them. This CDR3 region has 15 residues.

This clonotype was picked up one time. V gene TRBV6-2 or TRBV6-3 combines with J gene TRBJ2-5, with TRBD1 identical over 9 bases. Germline-derived CDR1 and CDR2 are MNHEY and SVGEGT. J lost 5 bases, V lost 1 base, and 5 bases had no gene match. This CDR3 is built from 15 residues. CDR3 loop: CASSYLGQGWETQYF. The CDR3 DNA follows: TGTGCCAGCAGTTACTTGGGACAGGGTTGGGAGACCCAGTACTTC.

Comment on this clonotype: Germline is not matched at one junction end, which may reflect a read error. The chain carries TRBV7-6 and TRBJ2-2; TRBD2 matches at 8 bases. CDR1 is SGHVS and CDR2 is FNYEAQ in the germline V gene. The CDR3 contains 16 residues. The CDR3 protein is CVSSLGRGGTTGELFF. As DNA, the CDR3 is TGTGTCAGCAGCTTAGGCCGGGGGGGCACCACCGGGGAGCTGTTTTTT.

The gene calls are TRBV7-4 and TRBJ2-2; 8 bases agree with TRBD1. The CDR3 contains 15 residues. Losses at the gene ends were 4 bases for V and 6 bases for J; bases not matched to a gene: 7. Germline V gene data show CDR1 as SGHVT and CDR2 as SQSDAQ. Here the CDR3 reads CASSSDRDIAGELFF. The CDR3 nucleotides are TGTGCCAGCAGCTCGGACAGGGACATAGCCGGGGAGCTGTTTTTT.

This clonotype was detected many times. The chain links TRBV12-3 or TRBV12-4 to TRBJ2-1; D possibly uses TRBD1 or TRBD2 (6 bases each). Trimming left V 3 bases short and J 10 bases short, with 16 bases between. This CDR3 contains 14 residues. The CDR3 DNA reads TGTGCCAGCAGTTTCGGCCGGGGGCTTGGGGAGCAGTTCTTC. It is translated as CASSFGRGLGEQFF.

The rearrangement joins TRBV5-1 to TRBJ2-1; D remains ambiguous. V lost 7 bases, J lost 4 bases, and 24 bases lay in between. CDR3 size: 17 residues. The V gene's germline CDR1 is SGHRS and CDR2 YFSETQ. Here the CDR3 reads CASALFGNRFSYNEQFF. The CDR3 nucleotides read TGCGCCAGCGCACTTTTCGGTAATCGGTTTTCTTACAATGAGCAGTTCTTC. The whole variable domain, filled in from reference TRBV5-1 and TRBJ2-1, reads KAGVTQTPRYLIKTRGQQVTLSCSPISGHRSVSWYQQTPGQGLQFLFEYFSETQRNKGNFPGRFSGRQFSNSRSEMNVSTLELGDSALYLCASALFGNRFSYNEQFFGPGTRLTVL.